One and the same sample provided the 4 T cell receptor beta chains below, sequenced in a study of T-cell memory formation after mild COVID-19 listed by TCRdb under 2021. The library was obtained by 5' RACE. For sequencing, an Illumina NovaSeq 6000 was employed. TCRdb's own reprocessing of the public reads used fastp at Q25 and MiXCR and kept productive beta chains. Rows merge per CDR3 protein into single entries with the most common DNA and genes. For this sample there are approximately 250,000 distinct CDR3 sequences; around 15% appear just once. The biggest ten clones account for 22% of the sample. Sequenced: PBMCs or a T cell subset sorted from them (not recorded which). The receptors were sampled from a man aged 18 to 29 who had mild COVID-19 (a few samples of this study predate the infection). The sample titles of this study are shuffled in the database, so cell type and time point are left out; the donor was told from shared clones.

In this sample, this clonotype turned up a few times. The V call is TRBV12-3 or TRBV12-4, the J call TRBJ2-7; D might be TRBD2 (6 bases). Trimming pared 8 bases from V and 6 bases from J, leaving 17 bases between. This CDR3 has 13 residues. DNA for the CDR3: TGTGCCAGCCGCCCCCCGGGGGTCAGCGAGCAGTACTTC. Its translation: CASRPPGVSEQYF.

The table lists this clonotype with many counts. CDR3 region: CASSRQSNQPQHF. CDR3 nucleotides: TGTGCCAGCAGCCGACAGAGCAATCAGCCCCAGCATTTT. The gene calls are TRBV7-2 and TRBJ1-5; tentative D call: TRBD1 (5 bases). Germline V CDR1 and CDR2: SGHTA, FQGNSA. V dropped 5 bases and J dropped 1 base, with 6 bases sitting between them. The CDR3 runs to 13 residues.

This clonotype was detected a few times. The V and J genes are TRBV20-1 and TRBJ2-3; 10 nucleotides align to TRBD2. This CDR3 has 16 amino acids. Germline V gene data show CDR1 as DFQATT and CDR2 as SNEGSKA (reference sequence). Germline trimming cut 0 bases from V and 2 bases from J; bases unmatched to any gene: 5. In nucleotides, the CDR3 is TGCAGTGCTAGAGATCCTAGCGGGGGAGTCACAGATACGCAGTATTTT. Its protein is CSARDPSGGVTDTQYF.

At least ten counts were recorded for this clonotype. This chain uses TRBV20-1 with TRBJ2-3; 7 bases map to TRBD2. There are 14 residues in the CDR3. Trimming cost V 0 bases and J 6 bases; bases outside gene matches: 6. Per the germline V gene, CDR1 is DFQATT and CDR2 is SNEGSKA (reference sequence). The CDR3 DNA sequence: TGCAGTGCTAGAGATCTGGTCGGGGGGGATACGCAGTATTTT. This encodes CSARDLVGGDTQYF.